This T cell receptor beta chain was sequenced in a study of control samples from healthy donors and cancer patients. This clone came up a few times. With 4 bases removed from V and 0 bases from J, the gap between germline ends came to 10 bases. CDR1 MNHEY and CDR2 SMNVEV come from the germline V gene (reference sequence). This CDR3 is built from 14 residues. The method was immunoSEQ multiplex PCR; TCRdb's version includes in-frame clones alone and lacks a portion of them. The sample lists tens of thousands of clones, roughly 91% seen once, with roughly 12% in the top ten. The clonotype originates from a man aged 50 to 59 with lung cancer. This rearrangement joins TRBV27 to TRBJ2-7; D gene unclear. The sample taken for sequencing was PBMCs. CDR3 sequence: CASSSSRNSYEQYF. CDR3 in DNA: TGTGCCAGCAGTTCATCCAGAAACTCCTACGAGCAGTACTTC.